This T cell receptor beta chain was observed in a study of regulatory T cells in long-lasting Graves disease. Study-level points and caveats: Favored gene segments in persistent disease were TRBV28, TRBJ1-2 and TRBJ2-5.

This clonotype occurred many times. Its antigen is not identified. The sample's time point: newly diagnosed GD, antithyroid drugs for less than 3 months. PBMCs were the source of the RNA used for TCR sequencing. CDR3 length: 14 residues. Trimming at V came to 3 bases and at J to 7 bases, leaving 8 bases not matched to a gene. Germline CDR1 SGHTA, CDR2 FQGNSA. iRepertoire HTBI primers and Arm-PCR of CDR3 regions built TCR beta libraries. TCRdb re-derived calls from the multiplex PCR reads in MiXCR, one entry per CDR3 protein. The sample records 250,000 to 300,000 distinct CDR3 sequences, around a sixth being singletons. This sample also appeared in a second study, on T cells in Graves' hyperthyroidism and ophthalmopathy. That paper states: Stable Graves' hyperthyroidism meant no ophthalmopathy progression within 18 months. TCR CDR3 underwent first-round RT-PCR with the HTBI primer set.

The clonotype comes from a woman aged 30 to 39 with Graves disease. The starting material was peripheral blood mononuclear cells (PBMCs), obtained at new diagnosis, from a patient treated with antithyroid drugs. The rearrangement joins TRBV7-2 to TRBJ1-1, with 7 bases lining up with TRBD1. The CDR3 loop reads CASSFMTGPGEAFF. In DNA, the CDR3 is TGTGCCAGCAGCTTTATGACAGGGCCAGGTGAAGCTTTCTTT.